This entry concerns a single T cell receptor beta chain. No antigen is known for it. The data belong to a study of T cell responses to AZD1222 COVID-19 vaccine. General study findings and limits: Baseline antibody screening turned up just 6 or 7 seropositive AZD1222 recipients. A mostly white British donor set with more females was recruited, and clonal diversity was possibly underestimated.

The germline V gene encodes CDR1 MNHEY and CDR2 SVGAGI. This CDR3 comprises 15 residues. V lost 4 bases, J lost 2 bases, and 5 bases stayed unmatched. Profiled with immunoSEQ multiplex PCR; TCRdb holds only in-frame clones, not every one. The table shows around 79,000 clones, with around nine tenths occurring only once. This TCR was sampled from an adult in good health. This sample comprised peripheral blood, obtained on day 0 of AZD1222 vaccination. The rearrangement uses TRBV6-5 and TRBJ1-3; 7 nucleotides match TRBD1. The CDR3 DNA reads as TGTGCCAGCAGTTCAGACAGGGCAGCTGGAAACACCATATATTTT. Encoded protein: CASSSDRAAGNTIYF.